This T cell receptor beta chain emerged from a study of T cell repertoires in cytomegalovirus infection. The overall study: Public TCR beta signatures were indicative of both CMV infection and a matching HLA type.

This CDR3 has 16 residues. J was trimmed by 4 bases and V by 3 bases; bases with no gene match: 5. In germline, CDR1 is SGHTA, CDR2 FQGNSA. This clonotype has at least ten counts. Its antigen is as yet unknown. TCRdb analysed the reads with MiXCR anew, one entry per CDR3 protein. The table includes about 530,000 distinct CDR3 sequences, 26% detected once. General study points: Within the response measured ex vivo, HLA-C-restricted CMV-specific TCR beta clonotypes were dominant. Adding up the frequency of public TCR beta families identified people who carried CMV plus the relevant HLA.

The clonotype comes from a human donor in good health (CMV status not recorded). Some clones in this sample may be carry-over from other donors' samples. The chain uses TRBV7-2 and TRBJ2-3; 12 nucleotides align to TRBD2. The material sequenced was PBMCs. CDR3 coding DNA: TGTGCCAGCAGCTTGCTAGCGGGAGGGCCTTCAGATACGCAGTATTTT. Its protein is CASSLLAGGPSDTQYF.